A selection of T cell receptor beta chains follows, all from one sample in a study of blood T cell repertoires in COVID-19. Repertoires were generated with immunoSEQ multiplex PCR, while TCRdb's copy carries only in-frame clones and drops some. The sample holds 400,000 or so clones, 90% seen once. Sample: PBMCs or T cells enriched from blood (not recorded which). The source of these receptors is a man younger than 35 who had recovered from COVID-19. Both conserved end residues are part of each CDR3. A D gene is named only where the DNA matches it firmly. Where a row states a size, it is once, few, many or the class of an expanded clone; other rows omit it.

>TRBD1|.|17|TRBJ1-4|TRBV28
TGTGCCAGCAGTCCCCACAGGGGGCCCTCGACTAATGAAAAACTGTTTTTT
CASSPHRGPSTNEKLFF
>TRBD1|.|15|TRBJ2-1|TRBV5-1
TGCGCCAGCAGCGTGGAGGGACAGGGACCTTCTGAGCAGTTCTTC
CASSVEGQGPSEQFF
>TRBD2|few|15|TRBJ2-2|TRBV18
TGTGCCAGCTCACCTACTAGCGGGGGCACCGGGGAGCTGTTTTTT
CASSPTSGGTGELFF
>.|.|13|TRBJ1-6|TRBV11-3
TGTGCCAGCAGCATAGTCCGGTTTTCACCCCTCCACTTT
CASSIVRFSPLHF
>.|.|15|TRBJ2-2|TRBV6-1
TGTGCCAGCAGTGAATCCCACAGCTGGGCCGGGGAGCTGTTTTTT
CASSESHSWAGELFF
>.|.|15|TRBJ1-6|TRBV7-8
TGTGCCAGCAGCTTAGTAGGGGGCTATAATTCACCCCTCCACTTT
CASSLVGGYNSPLHF
>.|.|12|TRBJ1-2|TRBV12-3/TRBV12-4
TGTGCCAGCAGTTCTTCAGGGCTCGGCTACACCTTC
CASSSSGLGYTF
>.|.|13|TRBJ1-1|TRBV7-3
TGTGCCAGCAGCTTGGGAGGTATAGGTCGCGCTTTCTTT
CASSLGGIGRAFF
>.|once|13|TRBJ2-1|TRBV7-9
TGTGCCAGCAGCCCCCCGGCGGCAAATGAGCAGTTCTTC
CASSPPAANEQFF
>.|.|16|TRBJ2-2|TRBV5-6
TGTGCCAGCAGCCTACTAGCCCCCCCGGGGACCGGGGAGCTGTTTTTT
CASSLLAPPGTGELFF
>TRBD2|.|16|TRBJ2-7|TRBV5-1
TGCGCCAGCAGCGTGAACCCGGGACTAGCGGGAGCCGAGCAGTACTTC
CASSVNPGLAGAEQYF
>.|.|13|TRBJ2-2|TRBV2
TGTGCCAGCAGAGACAGGACCCCCGGGGAGCTGTTTTTT
CASRDRTPGELFF
>TRBD1|.|15|TRBJ1-5|TRBV5-1
TGCGCCAGCAGCCCGGGACAGGGAGGCCTCTGGCCCCAGCATTTT
CASSPGQGGLWPQHF
>.|.|16|TRBJ1-2|TRBV4-1
TGCGCCAGCAGCCAAGGGCTTTTGGGGGGGAACTATGGCTACACCTTC
CASSQGLLGGNYGYTF
>TRBD2|.|14|TRBJ2-5|TRBV9
TGTGCCAGCAGCGGGCGGGGGTCCAGAGAGACCCAGTACTTC
CASSGRGSRETQYF
>.|.|14|TRBJ1-6|TRBV3-1/TRBV3-2
TGTGCCAGCAGATCGGCAGGGAGGGATTCACCCCTCCACTTT
CASRSAGRDSPLHF
>.|once|13|TRBJ1-1|TRBV6-5
TGTGCCAGCTCTACGCGGGGGGGTTCGAAAGCTTTCTTT
CASSTRGGSKAFF
>.|.|14|TRBJ1-5|TRBV2
TGTGCCAGCAGCCGAACAGGTGGGAATCAGCCCCAGCATTTT
CASSRTGGNQPQHF
>.|few|12|TRBJ2-7|TRBV29-1
TGCAGCGTCGCTCGGGACACCTACGAGCAGTACTTC
CSVARDTYEQYF
>TRBD2|.|18|TRBJ2-1|TRBV28
TGTGCCAGCAGTTCTCCCGGGACTAGCGGGAGCAACAACAATGAGCAGTTCTTC
CASSSPGTSGSNNNEQFF
>TRBD1|.|14|TRBJ1-6|TRBV14
TGTGCCAGCAGCCAACGACAGGGAGATTCACCCCTCCACTTT
CASSQRQGDSPLHF
>.|once|13|TRBJ1-1|TRBV7-3
TGTGCCAGCAGAGCGGCACAGAACACTGAAGCTTTCTTT
CASRAAQNTEAFF
>.|.|15|TRBJ1-4|TRBV5-6
TGTGCCAGCAGCTTCCCGCCAGGGCTTGATGAAAAACTGTTTTTT
CASSFPPGLDEKLFF
>TRBD1|once|13|TRBJ1-2|TRBV27
TGTGCCAGCAGTTTAGGACAGGGCGATGGCTACACCTTC
CASSLGQGDGYTF
>TRBD1|.|15|TRBJ2-1|TRBV11-3
TGTGCCAGCAGCCTCTCCGGGACAGGGAGCAATGAGCAGTTCTTC
CASSLSGTGSNEQFF
>.|once|15|TRBJ1-1|TRBV11-2
TGTGCCAGCAGCTTCTACGCCGTCCCGAACACTGAAGCTTTCTTT
CASSFYAVPNTEAFF
>.|.|11|TRBJ1-1|TRBV19
TGTGCCAGTTCCCTCGGAGCTGAAGCTTTCTTT
CASSLGAEAFF
>TRBD1|.|16|TRBJ1-2|TRBV19
TGTGCCAGTAGTATCGGGTTGAAGGGGGCGTCTTATGGCTACACCTTC
CASSIGLKGASYGYTF
>TRBD1|once|14|TRBJ1-2|TRBV5-4
TGTGCCAGCAGCTGGGACAGGGGCGTGGATGGCTACACCTTC
CASSWDRGVDGYTF
>.|.|14|TRBJ1-5|TRBV5-1
TGCGCCAGCAGCTTGGAGGGGGGGAATCAGCCCCAGCATTTT
CASSLEGGNQPQHF
>.|.|9|TRBJ2-5|TRBV10-3
TGTGCCTCCAGAGAGACCCAGTACTTC
CASRETQYF
>TRBD2|.|13|TRBJ2-7|TRBV20-1
TGCAGTGCTAGTACTAGCGGGGGGTACGAGCAGTACTTC
CSASTSGGYEQYF
>TRBD1|.|14|TRBJ1-3|TRBV10-3
TGTGCCATCGGGACAGGGGGATCTGGAAACACCATATATTTT
CAIGTGGSGNTIYF
>TRBD2|.|17|TRBJ2-1|TRBV15
TGTGCCACCAGCGACGGATTGCTAGCGGGGGGTTACAATGAGCAGTTCTTC
CATSDGLLAGGYNEQFF
>.|.|14|TRBJ2-7|TRBV18
TGTGCCAGCTCACCAGGCCCCCCCCGATACGAGCAGTACTTC
CASSPGPPRYEQYF
>TRBD1|.|16|TRBJ1-4|TRBV3-1/TRBV3-2
TGTGCCAGCAGTCAATTTCAGGGGGCAACTAATGAAAAACTGTTTTTT
CASSQFQGATNEKLFF
>.|.|15|TRBJ1-6|TRBV14
TGTGCCAGCAGCCCTTACAGCCTTGCTAATTCACCCCTCCACTTT
CASSPYSLANSPLHF
>TRBD1|.|16|TRBJ1-5|TRBV30
TGTGCCTGGAGTGGACAGGGGGGCTATAGCAATCAGCCCCAGCATTTT
CAWSGQGGYSNQPQHF
>TRBD1|.|14|TRBJ1-1|TRBV10-3
TGTGCCATCAGTGCTGGACAGGGGGACACTGAAGCTTTCTTT
CAISAGQGDTEAFF
>.|.|14|TRBJ1-2|TRBV24-1
TGTGCCACCAGTGATTTCCAGTCCAACTATGGCTACACCTTC
CATSDFQSNYGYTF
>TRBD1|.|13|TRBJ1-1|TRBV29-1
TGCAGCATTGGGACAGGGGGCAACACTGAAGCTTTCTTT
CSIGTGGNTEAFF
>.|.|14|TRBJ2-7|TRBV11-2
TGTGCCAGCAGCTTAGTAGCCGGGATTAACGAGCAGTACTTC
CASSLVAGINEQYF
>TRBD2|.|16|TRBJ2-1|TRBV2
TGTGCCAGCAGGGGCCTAGGGAGGGGATCATCCAATGAGCAGTTCTTC
CASRGLGRGSSNEQFF